The sequence of this T cell receptor (beta chain) was determined in a study of T-cell reconstitution after alpha-beta-depleted transplantation in children. Germline V gives CDR1 KGHDR, CDR2 SFDVKD. The CDR3 spans 15 residues. Trimming removed 5 bases at V and 1 base at J, with 13 bases between. This clonotype was seen a few times. Using unique molecular identifiers, the investigators prepared the TCRbeta library. Each CDR3 protein is one row after TCRdb ran MiXCR on the PCR reads. The repertoire consists of around 500,000 distinct CDR3 sequences, with approximately 12% occurring once and the leading ten covering less than 6.5%.

The sequence was obtained from a human donor who donated a stem cell graft to a child with combined immunodeficiency. The specimen was PBMCs from the stem cell graft donor, collected from the stem cell graft. The genes are TRBV24-1 and TRBJ2-5; a weak D match, TRBD1 (5 bases). In DNA, the CDR3 is TGTGCCACCAGTGGAGACAGATTTCCCCAAGAGACCCAGTACTTC. This encodes CATSGDRFPQETQYF.